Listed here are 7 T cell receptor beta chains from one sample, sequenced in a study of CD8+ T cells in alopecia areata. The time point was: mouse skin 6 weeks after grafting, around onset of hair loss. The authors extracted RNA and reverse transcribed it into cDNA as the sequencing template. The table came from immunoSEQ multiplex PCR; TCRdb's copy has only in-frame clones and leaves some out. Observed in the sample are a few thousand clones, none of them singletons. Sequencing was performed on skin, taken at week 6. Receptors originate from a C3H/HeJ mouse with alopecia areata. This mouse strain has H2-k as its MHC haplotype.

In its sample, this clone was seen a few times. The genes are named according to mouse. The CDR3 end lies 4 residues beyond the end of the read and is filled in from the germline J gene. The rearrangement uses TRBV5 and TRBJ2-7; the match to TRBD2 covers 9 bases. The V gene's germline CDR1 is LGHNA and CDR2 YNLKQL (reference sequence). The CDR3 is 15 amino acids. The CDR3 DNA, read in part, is TGTGCCAGCAGCCTCCCGGGACTGGGCCCTTAT. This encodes CASSLPGLGPY. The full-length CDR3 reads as CASSLPGLGPYEQYF.

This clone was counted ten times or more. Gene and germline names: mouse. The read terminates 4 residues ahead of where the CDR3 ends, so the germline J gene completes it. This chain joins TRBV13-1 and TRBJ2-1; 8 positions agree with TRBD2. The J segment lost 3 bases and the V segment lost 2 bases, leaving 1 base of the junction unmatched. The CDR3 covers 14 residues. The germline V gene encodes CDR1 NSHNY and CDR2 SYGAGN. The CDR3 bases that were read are TGTGCCAGCAGTGAGGGACTGGTCTATGCT. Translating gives CASSEGLVYA. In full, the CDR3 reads CASSEGLVYAEQFF.

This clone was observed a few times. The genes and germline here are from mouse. CDR3 DNA, as far as it was read: TGTGCCAGCGGTGATGTGGACATCTAT. Protein product: CASGDVDIY. The complete CDR3 protein is CASGDVDIYEQYF. The chain carries TRBV13-2 and TRBJ2-7; possibly TRBD1 for D (5 bases). The read ends 4 residues shy of where the CDR3 ends; the end is completed using the germline J gene. CDR1 is NNHNN and CDR2 is SYGAGS in the germline V gene (reference sequence). The CDR3 runs to 13 residues. The germline V and J ends were trimmed by 0 bases and 3 bases, with 7 bases remaining between them.

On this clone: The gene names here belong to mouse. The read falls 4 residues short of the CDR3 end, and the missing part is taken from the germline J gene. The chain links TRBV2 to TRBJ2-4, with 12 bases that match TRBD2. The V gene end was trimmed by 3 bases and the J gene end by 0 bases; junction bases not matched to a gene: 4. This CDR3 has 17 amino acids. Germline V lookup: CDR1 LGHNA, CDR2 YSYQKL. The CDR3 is CASSHDWGGRSQNTLYF. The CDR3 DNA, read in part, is TGTGCCAGCAGCCACGACTGGGGGGGCCGGAGTCAAAAC.

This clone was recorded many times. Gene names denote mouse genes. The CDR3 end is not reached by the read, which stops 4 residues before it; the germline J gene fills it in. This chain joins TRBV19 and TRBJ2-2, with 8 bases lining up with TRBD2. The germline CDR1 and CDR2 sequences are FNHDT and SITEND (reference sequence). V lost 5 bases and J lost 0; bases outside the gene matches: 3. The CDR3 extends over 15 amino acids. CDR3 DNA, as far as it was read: TGTGCCAGCAGCCGACTGGGGTCAAACACCGGG. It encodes CASSRLGSNTG. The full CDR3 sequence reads CASSRLGSNTGQLYF.

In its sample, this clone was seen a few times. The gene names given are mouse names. CDR3 DNA, as far as it was read: TGTGCCAGCAGTCACTGGGGGGCCTAT. Translation: CASSHWGAY. The whole CDR3 protein is CASSHWGAYEQYF. V and J are TRBV13-3 and TRBJ2-7, with 9 bases aligning to TRBD2. The sequence runs out 4 residues before the end of the CDR3; the remainder is reconstructed from the germline J gene. CDR1 and CDR2 (germline): NNHDY, SYVADS. J gave up 2 bases and V 4 bases, and 1 base lay outside the gene matches. There are 13 residues in the CDR3.

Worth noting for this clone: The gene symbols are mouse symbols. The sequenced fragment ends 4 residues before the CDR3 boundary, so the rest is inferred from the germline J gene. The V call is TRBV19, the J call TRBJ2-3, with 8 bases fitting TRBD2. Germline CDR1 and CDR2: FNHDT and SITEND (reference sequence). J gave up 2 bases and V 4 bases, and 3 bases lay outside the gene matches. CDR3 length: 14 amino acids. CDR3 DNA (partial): TGTGCCAGCAGTCGGGGGGGGGCTGCAGAA. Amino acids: CASSRGGAAE. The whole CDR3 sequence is CASSRGGAAETLYF.